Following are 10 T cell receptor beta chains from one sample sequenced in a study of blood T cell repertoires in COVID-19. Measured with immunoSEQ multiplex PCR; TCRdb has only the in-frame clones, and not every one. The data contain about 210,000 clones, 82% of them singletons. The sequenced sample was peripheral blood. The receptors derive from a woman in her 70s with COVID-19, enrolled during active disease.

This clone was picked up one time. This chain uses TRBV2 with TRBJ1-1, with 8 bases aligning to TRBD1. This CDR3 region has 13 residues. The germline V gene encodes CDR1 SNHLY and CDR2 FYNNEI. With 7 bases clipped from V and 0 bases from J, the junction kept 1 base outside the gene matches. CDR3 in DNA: TGTGCCAGCACAGGGGGCATGAACACTGAAGCTTTCTTT. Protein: CASTGGMNTEAFF.

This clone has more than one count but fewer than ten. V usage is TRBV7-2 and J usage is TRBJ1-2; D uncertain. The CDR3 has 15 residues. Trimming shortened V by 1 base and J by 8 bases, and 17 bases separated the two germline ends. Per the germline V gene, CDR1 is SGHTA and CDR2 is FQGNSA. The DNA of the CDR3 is TGTGCCAGCAGCTTAGGTCCTTTTTCGGTTCAAGGCTACACCTTC. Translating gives CASSLGPFSVQGYTF.

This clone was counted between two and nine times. CDR3 nucleotide sequence: TGTGCCAGCAGCTTGGGAGGGTTACCTAACTATGGCTACACCTTC. Amino acid sequence: CASSLGGLPNYGYTF. The gene calls are TRBV5-6 and TRBJ1-2, with D unresolved. Germline CDR1 is SGHDT and CDR2 is YYEEEE. V lost 0 bases and J lost 0, with 9 bases in between. This CDR3 spans 15 amino acids. The full variable domain, rest sourced from reference TRBV5-6 and TRBJ1-2, is DAGVTQSPTHLIKTRGQQVTLRCSPKSGHDTVSWYQQALGQGPQFIFQYYEEEERQRGNFPDRFSGHQFPNYSSELNVNALLLGDSALYLCASSLGGLPNYGYTFGSGTRLTVV.

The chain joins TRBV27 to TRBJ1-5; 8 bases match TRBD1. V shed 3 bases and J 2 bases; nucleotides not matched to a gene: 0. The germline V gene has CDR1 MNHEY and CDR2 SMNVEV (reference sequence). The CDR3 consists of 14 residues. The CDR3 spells CASSLGQGNQPQHF. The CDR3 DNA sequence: TGTGCCAGCAGTTTGGGACAGGGCAATCAGCCCCAGCATTTT.

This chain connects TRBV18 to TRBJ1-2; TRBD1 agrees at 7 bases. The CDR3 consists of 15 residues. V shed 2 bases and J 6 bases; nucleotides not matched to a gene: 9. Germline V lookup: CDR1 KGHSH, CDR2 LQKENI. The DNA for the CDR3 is TGTGCCAGCTCACCAGTATTTGGGACAGACCATGGCTACACCTTC. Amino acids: CASSPVFGTDHGYTF.

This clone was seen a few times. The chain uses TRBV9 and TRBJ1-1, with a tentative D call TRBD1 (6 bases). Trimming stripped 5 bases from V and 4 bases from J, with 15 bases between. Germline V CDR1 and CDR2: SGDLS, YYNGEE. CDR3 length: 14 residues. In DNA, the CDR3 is TGTGCCAGCAGTGTCGGGGGGGCAGGCACTGAAGCTTTCTTT. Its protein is CASSVGGAGTEAFF.

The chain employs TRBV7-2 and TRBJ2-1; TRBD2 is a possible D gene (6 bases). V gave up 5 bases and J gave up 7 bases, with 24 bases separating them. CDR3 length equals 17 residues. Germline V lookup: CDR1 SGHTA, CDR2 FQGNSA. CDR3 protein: CASSPRPGTRPRNEQFF. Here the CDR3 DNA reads TGTGCCAGCAGCCCCCGACCCGGGACTCGGCCCCGGAATGAGCAGTTCTTC. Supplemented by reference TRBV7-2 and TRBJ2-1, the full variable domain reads GAGVSQSPSNKVTEKGKDVELRCDPISGHTALYWYRQSLGQGLEFLIYFQGNSAPDKSGLPSDRFSAERTGGSVSTLTIQRTQQEDSAVYLCASSPRPGTRPRNEQFFGPGTRLTVL.

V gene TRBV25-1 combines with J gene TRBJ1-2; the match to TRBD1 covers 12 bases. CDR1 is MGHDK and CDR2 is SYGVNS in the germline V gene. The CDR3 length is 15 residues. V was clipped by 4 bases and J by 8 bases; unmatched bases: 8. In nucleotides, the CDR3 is TGTGCCAGCAGTGGCCCGGGACAGGGGGCAGGGGGCTACACCTTC. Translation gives CASSGPGQGAGGYTF.

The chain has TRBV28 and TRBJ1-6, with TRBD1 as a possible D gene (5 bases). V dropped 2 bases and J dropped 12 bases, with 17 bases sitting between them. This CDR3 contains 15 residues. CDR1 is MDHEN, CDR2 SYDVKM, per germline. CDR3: CASSLGGTVLRPLHF. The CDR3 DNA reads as TGTGCCAGCAGTTTAGGGGGGACGGTTTTAAGACCCCTCCACTTT.

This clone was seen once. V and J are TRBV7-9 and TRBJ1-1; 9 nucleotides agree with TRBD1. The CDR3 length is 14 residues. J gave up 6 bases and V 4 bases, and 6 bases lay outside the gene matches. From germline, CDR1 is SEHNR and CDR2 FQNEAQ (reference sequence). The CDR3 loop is CASSSGQGMAEAFF. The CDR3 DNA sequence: TGTGCCAGCAGCTCTGGACAGGGGATGGCTGAAGCTTTCTTT. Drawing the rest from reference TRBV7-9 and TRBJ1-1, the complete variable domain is DTGVSQNPRHKITKRGQNVTFRCDPISEHNRLYWYRQTLGQGPEFLTYFQNEAQLEKSRLLSDRFSAERPKGSFSTLEIQRTEQGDSAMYLCASSSGQGMAEAFFGQGTRLTVV.